In this sample, the clone carrying this T cell receptor beta chain turned up many times. Its antigen is unknown. The length of the CDR3 is 14 residues. The V end was cut by 2 bases, the J end by 5 bases, with 12 bases between. Germline V gene data show CDR1 as LGHNT and CDR2 as FRNRAP. This specimen belongs to a study of T cells in Graves' hyperthyroidism and ophthalmopathy. Study-level points and caveats: Separating ophthalmopathy from stable hyperthyroidism was achieved by a 13 V-J model. Blood also held most thyroid clonotypes expanded beyond 0.001.

The source material, RNA transcripts, was used to amplify TCR beta CDR3 regions. HTBI primers were used for first-round RT-PCR of the TCR CDR3. TCRdb itself ran the multiplex PCR reads through MiXCR, one entry per CDR3 protein. There are more than 500,000 distinct CDR3 sequences in the sample; about a sixth occur only once, and approximately 3.8% lies in the top ten. The authors deemed Graves' hyperthyroidism stable absent ophthalmopathy progression within 18 months. In making diagnoses, clinical symptoms, serum thyroxine and TRAb, thyroid ultrasound and orbital computed tomography were all used. This TCR was sampled from a woman younger than 45 with Graves' hyperthyroidism. The chain is built from TRBV12-5 and TRBJ2-5; D is possibly TRBD2 (6 bases). Source material: blood. CDR3 in amino acids: CASGLPTRMETQYF. The CDR3 nucleotides read TGTGCTAGTGGTTTGCCGACTAGAATGGAGACCCAGTACTTC.